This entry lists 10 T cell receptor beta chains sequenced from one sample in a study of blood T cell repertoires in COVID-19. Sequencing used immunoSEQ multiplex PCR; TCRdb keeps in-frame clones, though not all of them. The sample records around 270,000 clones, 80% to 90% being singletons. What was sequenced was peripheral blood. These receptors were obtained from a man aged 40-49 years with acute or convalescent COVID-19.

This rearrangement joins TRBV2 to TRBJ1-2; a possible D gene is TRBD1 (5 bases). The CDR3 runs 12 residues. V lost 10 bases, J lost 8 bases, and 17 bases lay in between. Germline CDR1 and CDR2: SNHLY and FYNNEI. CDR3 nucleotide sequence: TGTGCCACCCATGGGGAGGGGATGGGCTACACCTTC. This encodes CATHGEGMGYTF. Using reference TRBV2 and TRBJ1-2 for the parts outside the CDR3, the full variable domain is EPEVTQTPSHQVTQMGQEVILRCVPISNHLYFYWYRQILGQKVEFLVSFYNNEISEKSEIFDDQFSVERPDGSNFTLKIRSTKLEDSAMYFCATHGEGMGYTFGSGTRLTVV.

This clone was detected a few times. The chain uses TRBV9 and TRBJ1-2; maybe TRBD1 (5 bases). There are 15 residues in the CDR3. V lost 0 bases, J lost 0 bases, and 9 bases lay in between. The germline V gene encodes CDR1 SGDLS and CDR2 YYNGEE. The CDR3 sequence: CASSVAGGANYGYTF. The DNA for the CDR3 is TGTGCCAGCAGCGTAGCCGGGGGAGCTAACTATGGCTACACCTTC.

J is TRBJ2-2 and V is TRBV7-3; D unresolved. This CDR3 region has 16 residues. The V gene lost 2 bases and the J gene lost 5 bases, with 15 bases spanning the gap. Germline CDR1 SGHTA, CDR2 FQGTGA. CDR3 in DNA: TGTGCCAGCAGCTTAGGTCTCTCCAGGTTGACCGGGGAGCTGTTTTTT. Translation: CASSLGLSRLTGELFF.

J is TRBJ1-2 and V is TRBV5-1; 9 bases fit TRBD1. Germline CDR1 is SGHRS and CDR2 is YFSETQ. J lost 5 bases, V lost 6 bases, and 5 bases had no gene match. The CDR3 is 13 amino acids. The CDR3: CASTGQGTYGYTF. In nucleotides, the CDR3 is TGCGCCAGCACCGGACAGGGGACATATGGCTACACCTTC.

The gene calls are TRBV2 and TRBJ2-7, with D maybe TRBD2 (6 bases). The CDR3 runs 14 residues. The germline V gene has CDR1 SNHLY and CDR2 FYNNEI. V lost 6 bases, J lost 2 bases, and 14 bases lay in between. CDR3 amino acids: CASRVGTAAYEQYF. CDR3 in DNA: TGTGCCAGCAGAGTTGGGACTGCAGCCTACGAGCAGTACTTC.

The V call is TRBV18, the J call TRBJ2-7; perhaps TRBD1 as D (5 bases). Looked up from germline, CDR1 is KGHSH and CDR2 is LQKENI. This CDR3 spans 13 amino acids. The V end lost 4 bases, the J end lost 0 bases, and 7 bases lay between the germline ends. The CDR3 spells CASSRQHSYEQYF. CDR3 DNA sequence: TGTGCCAGCTCACGACAGCACTCCTACGAGCAGTACTTC.

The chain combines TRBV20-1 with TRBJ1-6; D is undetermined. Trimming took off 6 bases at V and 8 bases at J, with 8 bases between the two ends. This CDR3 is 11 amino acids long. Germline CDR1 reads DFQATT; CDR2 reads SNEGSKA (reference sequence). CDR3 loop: CSAERDSPLHF. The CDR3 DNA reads TGCAGTGCAGAACGGGATTCACCCCTCCACTTT.

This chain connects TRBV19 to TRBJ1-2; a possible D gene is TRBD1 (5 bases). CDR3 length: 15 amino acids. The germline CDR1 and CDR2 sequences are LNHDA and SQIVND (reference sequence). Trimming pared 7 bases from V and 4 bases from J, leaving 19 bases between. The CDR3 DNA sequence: TGTGCCAGTACCCCGGACGGGACGGAGGGCTATGGCTACACCTTC. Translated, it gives CASTPDGTEGYGYTF.

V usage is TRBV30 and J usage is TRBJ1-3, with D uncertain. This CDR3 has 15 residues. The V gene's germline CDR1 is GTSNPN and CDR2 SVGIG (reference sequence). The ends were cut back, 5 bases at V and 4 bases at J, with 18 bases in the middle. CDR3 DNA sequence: TGTGCCTGGGCCGTAGCCTGGGCGGGGGGAAACACCATATATTTT. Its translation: CAWAVAWAGGNTIYF.

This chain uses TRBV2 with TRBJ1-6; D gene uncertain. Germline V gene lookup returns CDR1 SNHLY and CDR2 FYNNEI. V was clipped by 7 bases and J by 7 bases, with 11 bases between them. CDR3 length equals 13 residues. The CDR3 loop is CASIQSGNSPLHF. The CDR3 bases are TGTGCCAGCATCCAGTCGGGGAATTCACCCCTCCACTTT.